The 23 T cell receptor beta chains given below trace back to one sample, sequenced in a study of T cells in Graves' hyperthyroidism and ophthalmopathy. RNA transcripts served as the template for amplifying TCR beta CDR3 regions. The study used the HTBI primer set for a first-round RT-PCR of the TCR CDR3. TCRdb used MiXCR to reprocess the multiplex PCR reads, holding one entry per CDR3 protein. The profile shows roughly 720,000 distinct CDR3 sequences, 17% of them singletons. Material: blood. Source of these receptors: a man over 45 with Graves' hyperthyroidism.

The sample holds a few counts of this clonotype. The rearrangement joins TRBV7-3 to TRBJ2-1, with D perhaps matching TRBD2 (6 bases). The CDR3 spans 17 residues. Deletions cut 2 bases from V and 0 bases from J, with 14 bases between. Looked up from germline, CDR1 is SGHTA and CDR2 is FQGTGA. The DNA for the CDR3 is TGTGCCAGCAGCTTACTCGGGGCGGGGAGCTCCTACAATGAGCAGTTCTTC. This translates into CASSLLGAGSSYNEQFF.

Many counts were recorded for this clonotype. The V call is TRBV28, the J call TRBJ2-7; 11 positions match TRBD2. CDR3 length: 17 amino acids. CDR1 is MDHEN, CDR2 SYDVKM, per germline. Trimming at V came to 6 bases and at J to 3 bases, leaving 13 bases not matched to a gene. Written as DNA, the CDR3 is TGTGCCAGCAGCAAACTAGCGGGAGCAAACAGAGACTACGAGCAGTACTTC. This encodes CASSKLAGANRDYEQYF. Full variable domain (missing parts from reference TRBV28 and TRBJ2-7): DVKVTQSSRYLVKRTGEKVFLECVQDMDHENMFWYRQDPGLGLRLIYFSYDVKMKEKGDIPEGYSVSREKKERFSLILESASTNQTSMYLCASSKLAGANRDYEQYFGPGTRLTVT.

This clonotype occurred a few times. The chain uses TRBV3-1 and TRBJ1-1; 9 bases agree with TRBD1. V lost 1 base, J lost 9 bases, and 6 bases stayed unmatched. Germline-derived CDR1 and CDR2 are LGHDT and YNNKEL (reference sequence). CDR3 length: 14 amino acids. The CDR3 reads CASSQVTGQGKAFF. CDR3 sequence (DNA): TGTGCCAGCAGCCAAGTAACCGGACAGGGGAAAGCTTTCTTT.

This clonotype was observed many times. This sequence joins TRBV6-1 and TRBJ2-2, with 8 bases lining up with TRBD1. From germline, CDR1 is MNHNS and CDR2 SASEGT. This CDR3 has 15 residues. Losses at the gene ends were 6 bases for V and 3 bases for J; bases not matched to a gene: 6. The CDR3 sequence: CASRKDRVDTGELFF. The CDR3 DNA is TGTGCCAGCAGGAAGGACAGGGTTGACACCGGGGAGCTGTTTTTT.

This clonotype was observed at least ten times. The chain is built from TRBV27 and TRBJ2-1; perhaps TRBD2 as D (6 bases). CDR1 and CDR2 from the germline V gene are MNHEY and SMNVEV (reference sequence). Deletions cut 6 bases from V and 0 bases from J, with 15 bases between. The CDR3 runs 16 residues. Written as DNA, the CDR3 is TGTGCCAGCAGCCGTTTAGCGGCAAGCTCCTACAATGAGCAGTTCTTC. Amino acid sequence: CASSRLAASSYNEQFF.

This chain uses TRBV7-3 with TRBJ2-7; 9 positions match TRBD2. V shed 5 bases and J 6 bases; nucleotides not matched to a gene: 14. Germline CDR1 is SGHTA and CDR2 is FQGTGA. CDR3 length equals 16 residues. The CDR3 region has the DNA TGTGCCAGCAGCCCTGGGCCTGCGGGAGGGCTGGGCGAGCAGTACTTC. Protein sequence: CASSPGPAGGLGEQYF.

There are many counts of this clonotype. The V call is TRBV7-2, the J call TRBJ2-3, with unresolved D. CDR3 length: 16 residues. CDR1 is SGHTA and CDR2 is FQGNSA in the germline V gene. V lost 1 base and J lost 1, with 12 bases in between. CDR3 amino acids: CASSLGNLWRTDTQYF. CDR3 sequence (DNA): TGTGCCAGCAGCTTAGGAAACCTATGGCGCACAGATACGCAGTATTTT.

The V gene is TRBV24-1, the J gene TRBJ2-7, with TRBD1 matching over 12 bases. CDR1 and CDR2 (germline): KGHDR, SFDVKD. This CDR3 has 15 amino acids. V gave up 3 bases and J gave up 3 bases; unmatched junction bases: 2. Here the CDR3 DNA reads TGTGCCACCAGTGATGGGACAGGGGGCGGCTACGAGCAGTACTTC. This sequence encodes CATSDGTGGGYEQYF.

This clonotype came up many times. The V and J genes are TRBV2 and TRBJ2-1; TRBD2 might be the D (6 bases). The germline CDR1 and CDR2 sequences are SNHLY and FYNNEI. The CDR3 consists of 14 residues. Between the trimmed V and J ends, which lost 0 bases and 3 bases, there was a span of 6 bases. In DNA form, the CDR3 reads TGTGCCAGCAGTGAAGCGCGGGACTACAATGAGCAGTTCTTC. Protein sequence: CASSEARDYNEQFF.

Comments on this clonotype: Given a much more abundant clone one base away, this may be a read error. The rearrangement links TRBV24-1 to TRBJ2-3, with a weak D call TRBD2 (6 bases). Germline V gene data show CDR1 as KGHDR and CDR2 as SFDVKD. CDR3 length equals 13 residues. The CDR3: CATSATSTDAQYF. The CDR3 DNA follows: TGTGCCACCAGTGCAACTAGCACAGATGCGCAGTATTTT.

This clonotype was seen repeatedly, ten times or more. This sequence joins TRBV20-1 and TRBJ2-3; 8 bases agree with TRBD2. V shed 6 bases, J shed 4 bases, and the junction held 12 bases outside the gene matches. Per the germline V gene, CDR1 is DFQATT and CDR2 is SNEGSKA (reference sequence). The CDR3 contains 15 residues. CDR3 region: CSASLPGGRSDTQYF. The CDR3 DNA reads TGCAGTGCCAGCCTACCGGGAGGGCGATCAGATACGCAGTATTTT.

The CDR3 is CAGGQGTGANVLTF. The CDR3 DNA sequence: TGTGCCGGCGGACAGGGAACTGGGGCCAACGTCCTGACTTTC. The chain has TRBV6-1 and TRBJ2-6; TRBD1 aligns across 8 bases. Germline CDR1 is MNHNS and CDR2 is SASEGT. Unmatched junction bases numbered 5, after V lost 11 bases and J lost 2 bases. This CDR3 has 14 residues.

This clonotype was counted at least ten times. The chain couples TRBV2 to TRBJ2-2; 7 bases are a match to TRBD2. The J segment lost 7 bases and the V segment lost 4 bases, leaving 12 bases of the junction unmatched. CDR1 is SNHLY, CDR2 FYNNEI, per germline. The CDR3 loop spans 16 amino acids. This CDR3 is CASSVTMREFFGELFF. The CDR3 bases are TGTGCCAGCAGTGTCACAATGCGGGAGTTCTTCGGGGAGCTGTTTTTT.

This clonotype was seen repeatedly, ten times or more. The CDR3 region is CASSLDLPVGGNEKLFF. The CDR3 DNA is TGTGCCAGCAGCTTAGATCTCCCCGTTGGCGGTAATGAAAAACTGTTTTTT. This chain joins TRBV11-2 and TRBJ1-4, with D uncertain. The CDR3 runs to 17 residues. V shed 0 bases and J shed 4 bases, with 15 bases lying between them. Germline CDR1 SGHAT, CDR2 FQNNGV.

This clonotype has a single count. A much larger clone lies a single base off, so this may be a read error. The chain has TRBV6-2 or TRBV6-3 and TRBJ2-7; 7 nucleotides match TRBD2. Germline V CDR1 and CDR2: MNHEY, SVGEGT. This CDR3 contains 16 residues. The CDR3 spells CVSSFPPGTIPYEQYF. The DNA of the CDR3 is TGTGTCAGCAGTTTCCCTCCCGGGACTATCCCGTACGAGCAGTACTTC.

V and J are TRBV28 and TRBJ1-2; maybe TRBD1 (6 bases). The germline gives CDR1 MDHEN, CDR2 SYDVKM. Trimming removed 3 bases at V and 0 bases at J, with 11 bases between. The CDR3 covers 15 residues. CDR3 sequence reads: CASSFQTGSNYGYTF. CDR3 coding DNA: TGTGCCAGCAGTTTTCAGACAGGATCTAACTATGGCTACACCTTC.

The chain uses TRBV7-9 and TRBJ2-1; 13 positions agree with TRBD2. In germline, CDR1 is SEHNR, CDR2 FQNEAQ (reference sequence). V shed 5 bases and J 10 bases; nucleotides not matched to a gene: 11. The CDR3 has 16 amino acids. The CDR3, as DNA: TGTGCCAGCAGCCCCGACCGGACTAGCGGGAGCATAGAGCAGTTCTTC. It is translated as CASSPDRTSGSIEQFF.

Ten or more counts support this clonotype. The chain uses TRBV27 and TRBJ1-1; D not resolved. Germline V gene lookup returns CDR1 MNHEY and CDR2 SMNVEV (reference sequence). Trimming took 6 bases from V and 1 from J, leaving 9 bases between them. This CDR3 has 13 residues. The CDR3 bases are TGTGCCAGCAGCGGGAGGCGGAACACTGAAGCTTTCTTT. Translated, it gives CASSGRRNTEAFF.

This clonotype was detected many times. This chain uses TRBV7-2 with TRBJ1-2, with TRBD1 identical over 8 bases. The CDR3 spans 14 residues. Trimming removed 5 bases from V and 3 bases from J; junction bases left unmatched: 5. Germline V CDR1 and CDR2: SGHTA, FQGNSA. DNA for the CDR3: TGTGCCAGCAGCCTCTCGACAGGGGACTATGGCTACACCTTC. Encoded protein: CASSLSTGDYGYTF.

In its sample, this clonotype was seen many times. This chain uses TRBV6-1 with TRBJ2-1, with D hard to call. Germline V lookup: CDR1 MNHNS, CDR2 SASEGT. The CDR3 is made up of 16 amino acids. V lost 6 bases and J 0 bases, leaving 15 bases between the germline ends. CDR3 region: CASSTPPATSYNEQFF. CDR3 DNA: TGTGCCAGCAGCACTCCCCCAGCGACCTCCTACAATGAGCAGTTCTTC.

This clonotype was detected only a few times. The V call is TRBV12-3 or TRBV12-4, the J call TRBJ1-1; unclear D gene. The CDR3 extends over 12 amino acids. Trimming shortened V by 6 bases and J by 7 bases, and 12 bases separated the two germline ends. The CDR3 loop reads CASSLHASEAFF. CDR3 bases: TGTGCCAGCAGCCTGCATGCTAGTGAAGCTTTCTTT.

The sample holds one count of this clonotype. The chain joins TRBV7-9 to TRBJ2-1; D remains unclear. This CDR3 comprises 15 residues. Trimming took off 0 bases at V and 0 bases at J, with 6 bases between the two ends. CDR1 and CDR2 (germline): SEHNR, FQNEAQ (reference sequence). This chain's CDR3 is CASSLAETSYNEQFF. The CDR3 bases are TGTGCCAGCAGCTTAGCGGAGACCTCCTACAATGAGCAGTTCTTC.

This clonotype was detected many times. The V and J genes are TRBV10-3 and TRBJ2-1; 13 bases map to TRBD2. Germline values: CDR1 ENHRY, CDR2 SYGVKD. CDR3 size: 16 residues. The V and J ends lost 7 bases and 4 bases, in that order; junction bases with no gene match: 7. The CDR3 DNA is TGTGCCATCATTGGGACGGGACTAGCGGGATACAATGAGCAGTTCTTC. This codes for CAIIGTGLAGYNEQFF.